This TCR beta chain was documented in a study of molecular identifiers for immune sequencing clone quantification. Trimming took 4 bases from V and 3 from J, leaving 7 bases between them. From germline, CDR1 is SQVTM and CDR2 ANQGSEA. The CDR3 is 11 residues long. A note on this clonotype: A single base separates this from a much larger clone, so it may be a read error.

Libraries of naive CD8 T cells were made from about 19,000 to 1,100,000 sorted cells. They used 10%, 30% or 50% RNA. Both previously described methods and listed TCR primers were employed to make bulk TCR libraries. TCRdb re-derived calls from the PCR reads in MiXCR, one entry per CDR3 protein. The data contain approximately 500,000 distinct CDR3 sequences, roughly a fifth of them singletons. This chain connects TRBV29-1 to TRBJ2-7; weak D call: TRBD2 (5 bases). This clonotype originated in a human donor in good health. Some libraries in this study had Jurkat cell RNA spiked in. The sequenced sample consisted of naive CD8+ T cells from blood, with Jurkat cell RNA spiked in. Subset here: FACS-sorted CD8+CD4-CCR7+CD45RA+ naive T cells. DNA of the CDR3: TGCAGCGTTGCCGGGGACTACGAGCAGTACTTC. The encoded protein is CSVAGDYEQYF.